The rows below give T cell receptor beta chains drawn from one sample of a study of patients and donors after allogeneic stem cell transplantation. In TCRdb, the RT-PCR reads were re-called with MiXCR into one record per CDR3 protein. The sample holds about 960,000 distinct CDR3 sequences, roughly 17% seen once. The sample taken for sequencing was blood, either unsorted or a sorted T cell fraction (not recorded which). These receptors were collected from a human donor who was either an allogeneic HSCT recipient or a stem cell or donor lymphocyte infusion donor (not recorded which). It is not recorded whose cells these are; they may come from a transplant donor. The CDR3 runs from the conserved cysteine through the conserved F or W. A D gene is named only where the DNA matches it firmly. Size is stated for part of the rows, as once, few or many counts, or as a class when the clone is expanded.

TRBJ2-5 | TRBV24-1 | TRBD2 | few | 16 | TGTGCCACCAGTGATTATGGGACTAGCGGAAAAGAGACCCAGTACTTC | CATSDYGTSGKETQYF
TRBJ1-1 | TRBV5-1 | TRBD1 | NA | 19 | TGCGCCAGCAGCTTGAGCCCGGGACAGGGGGCTTGGGGGAACACTGAAGCTTTCTTT | CASSLSPGQGAWGNTEAFF
TRBJ1-3 | TRBV20-1 | NA | NA | 14 | TGCAGTGCTAGCAGACGGCAGGCAGGAAACACCATATATTTT | CSASRRQAGNTIYF
TRBJ1-2 | TRBV5-1 | NA | many | 13 | TGCGCCAGCGCTTTATGGGGTGCGGATGGCTACACCTTC | CASALWGADGYTF
TRBJ2-7 | TRBV4-1 | TRBD2 | NA | 13 | TGCGCCAGCAGCTCCCGGGAGGGGGTCGAGCAGTACTTC | CASSSREGVEQYF
TRBJ1-3 | TRBV5-1 | NA | many | 15 | TGCGCCAGCAGCTTGGCGGCCTCCTCTGGAAACACCATATATTTT | CASSLAASSGNTIYF
TRBJ2-2 | TRBV9 | NA | NA | 15 | TGTGCCAGCAGCGCGATGAAGTCGAACACCGGGGAGCTGTTTTTT | CASSAMKSNTGELFF
TRBJ2-2 | TRBV4-2 | NA | NA | 15 | TGTGCCAGCAGCCAACACAGGGTGGTTGGTGGGGAGCTGTTTTTT | CASSQHRVVGGELFF
TRBJ1-5 | TRBV6-5 | NA | once | 12 | TGTGCCAGCCATACATGGAATCAGCCCCAGCATTTT | CASHTWNQPQHF
TRBJ1-1 | TRBV10-3 | NA | NA | 13 | TGTGCCATCAGTGAGTACAGGGTAGCTGAAGCTTTCTTT | CAISEYRVAEAFF
TRBJ2-3 | TRBV2 | NA | NA | 15 | TGTGCCAGCAGTGAAGCCGAGGGTGGCTCAGATACGCAGTATTTT | CASSEAEGGSDTQYF
TRBJ2-2 | TRBV12-3/TRBV12-4 | NA | many | 17 | TGTGCCAGCAGTTTAGGTCTTCCCCGGGTCTACACCGGGGAGCTGTTTTTT | CASSLGLPRVYTGELFF
TRBJ2-5 | TRBV5-1 | TRBD1 | few | 15 | TGCGCCAGCAGCTTGGGGGCCAGGGGGCAAGAGACCCAGTACTTC | CASSLGARGQETQYF
TRBJ2-5 | TRBV11-1 | NA | few | 17 | TGTGCCAGCAGCGCCGACCCGCCCGGGGGATACCAAGAGACCCAGTACTTC | CASSADPPGGYQETQYF
TRBJ2-7 | TRBV3-1 | TRBD2 | few | 15 | TGTGCCAGCAGCCATAGGACTAGCCCTAACTACGAGCAGTACTTC | CASSHRTSPNYEQYF
TRBJ1-1 | TRBV12-3/TRBV12-4 | NA | many | 14 | TGTGCCAGCAGCCCCACGGGGGAGAACACTGAAGCTTTCTTT | CASSPTGENTEAFF
TRBJ2-7 | TRBV27 | NA | NA | 13 | TGTGCCAGCAGTTTAAAAGCCAAGAGGGAGCAGTACTTC | CASSLKAKREQYF
TRBJ1-2 | TRBV5-1 | TRBD1 | many | 15 | TGCGCCAGCAGCTGGGGACAGGGAAGGAACTATGGCTACACCTTC | CASSWGQGRNYGYTF
TRBJ2-3 | TRBV12-3/TRBV12-4 | TRBD2 | NA | 15 | TGTGCCAGCAGTCTTACGGGGGGGCCGACAGATACGCAGTATTTT | CASSLTGGPTDTQYF
TRBJ2-1 | TRBV11-1 | TRBD2 | NA | 15 | TGTGCCAGCCGGCCCCCGGGACTAGCGGGAGGTGAGCAGTTCTTC | CASRPPGLAGGEQFF
TRBJ2-3 | TRBV2 | NA | NA | 13 | TGTGCCAGCAGTTCCGCCCCCTCAGATACGCAGTATTTT | CASSSAPSDTQYF
TRBJ2-4 | TRBV11-2 | TRBD1 | NA | 18 | TGTGCCAGCAGCCTACGTGGGACAGGGTCCACAGTCAAAAACATTCAGTACTTC | CASSLRGTGSTVKNIQYF
TRBJ2-1 | TRBV4-2 | NA | NA | 16 | TGTGCCAGCAGCCCCACTGTCCGGGAGAGAGGTAATGAGCAGTTCTTC | CASSPTVRERGNEQFF
TRBJ1-1 | TRBV20-1 | NA | NA | 12 | TGCAGTGCGACAGCGGGGAACACTGAAGCTTTCTTT | CSATAGNTEAFF
TRBJ1-5 | TRBV30 | NA | few | 14 | TGTGCCTGGAGTTTGGGGAATAGCAATCAGCCCCAGCATTTT | CAWSLGNSNQPQHF
TRBJ1-1 | TRBV28 | NA | NA | 13 | TGTGCCACCGGAGGGGCGCTAAACACTGAAGCTTTCTTT | CATGGALNTEAFF
TRBJ1-1 | TRBV24-1 | NA | few | 13 | TGTGCCACCAGTGACCCCAGCGAGGTTGAAGCTTTCTTT | CATSDPSEVEAFF
TRBJ2-2 | TRBV4-3 | NA | NA | 15 | TGCGCCAGCAGCCAAGACGGCGGGGCTACCGGGGAACTGTTTTTT | CASSQDGGATGELFF
TRBJ2-2 | TRBV6-2/TRBV6-3 | NA | few | 13 | TGTGCCAGCCGACGCCCCCGGGCCGGGGAGCTGTTTTTT | CASRRPRAGELFF
TRBJ2-2 | TRBV5-1 | TRBD1 | NA | 16 | TGCGCCAGCAGCTTGAGGAGGGACAGGACTACCGGGGAGCTGTTTTTT | CASSLRRDRTTGELFF
TRBJ2-2 | TRBV4-3 | TRBD1 | once | 15 | TGCGCCAGCAGCCTCGGGACAGGGCGGAGCGGGGAGCTGTTTTTT | CASSLGTGRSGELFF
TRBJ2-1 | TRBV20-1 | NA | NA | 12 | TGCAGTGCCACCCGCTTTTTTCTCGAGCAGTTCTTC | CSATRFFLEQFF
TRBJ2-4 | TRBV27 | NA | NA | 16 | TGTGCCAGCAGTTTATCGCTGGGGACAGCCAAAAACATTCAGTACTTC | CASSLSLGTAKNIQYF
TRBJ1-2 | TRBV6-1 | NA | NA | 14 | TGTGCCAGCAGTCTAGCCCCGGGACCGGCTGGCTACACCTTC | CASSLAPGPAGYTF
TRBJ2-1 | TRBV6-1 | TRBD2 | NA | 13 | TGTGCCAGCAACAGCGGGGGGGGCAATGAGCAGTTCTTC | CASNSGGGNEQFF
TRBJ1-1 | TRBV12-3/TRBV12-4 | NA | NA | 14 | TGTGCCAGCAGCTTAGGGGGGTTCAACACTGAAGCTTTCTTT | CASSLGGFNTEAFF
TRBJ1-4 | TRBV29-1 | NA | NA | 16 | TGCAGCGTTGAAGATGGTCCCCGGCGGGGACAAGAAAAACTGTTTTTT | CSVEDGPRRGQEKLFF
TRBJ2-4 | TRBV7-8 | NA | NA | 12 | TGTGCCAGCAGCCTAAAGGGATATATTCAGTACTTC | CASSLKGYIQYF
TRBJ1-2 | TRBV7-8 | NA | few | 14 | TGTGCCAGCAGCCCAAGGATCACCAACTATGGCTACACCTTC | CASSPRITNYGYTF
TRBJ1-2 | TRBV4-2 | NA | NA | 14 | TGTGCCAGCAGCCAAGATTCCGCTTTTTATGGCTACACCTTC | CASSQDSAFYGYTF
TRBJ1-2 | TRBV12-3/TRBV12-4 | TRBD1 | NA | 13 | TGTGCCAGTAGGCAGGGGGCAGGGTATGGCTACACCTTC | CASRQGAGYGYTF
TRBJ2-1 | TRBV20-1 | TRBD2 | NA | 15 | TGCAGTGCTAGAGATCCGGGGAGGGTAGGGAATGAGCAGTTCTTC | CSARDPGRVGNEQFF
TRBJ2-2 | TRBV27 | NA | few | 16 | TGTGCCAGCAGTTTGGGGCTGGGCAGGAAAGTTGGGGAGCTGTTTTTT | CASSLGLGRKVGELFF
TRBJ2-7 | TRBV28 | TRBD2 | NA | 17 | TGTGCCAGCAGTTTTCCTAGCGGGATAATGTTTAGCTACGAGCAGTACTTC | CASSFPSGIMFSYEQYF
TRBJ1-4 | TRBV11-2 | NA | few | 15 | TGTGCCAGCAGCCCCCTGGGACGGGCTAATGAAAAACTGTTTTTT | CASSPLGRANEKLFF
TRBJ2-5 | TRBV11-1 | TRBD1 | NA | 18 | TGTGCCAGCAGTTCCGAAGCCTGGCCACAGGGGGTAGAGGAGACCCAGTACTTC | CASSSEAWPQGVEETQYF
TRBJ1-5 | TRBV20-1 | TRBD1 | few | 16 | TGCAGTGCTAGCAGGGGGGTTTCCTATAGCAATCAGCCCCAGCATTTT | CSASRGVSYSNQPQHF
TRBJ1-1 | TRBV7-9 | NA | few | 15 | TGTGCCAGCAGAAATACCGGGACGGTGAACACTGAAGCTTTCTTT | CASRNTGTVNTEAFF
TRBJ2-5 | TRBV5-1 | TRBD1 | few | 15 | TGCGCCAGCAGGCAACCACGGGACAGCCAAGAGACCCAGTACTTC | CASRQPRDSQETQYF
TRBJ2-1 | TRBV5-1 | NA | many | 14 | TGCGCCAGCAGCTTGGAGACTGGTTACAATGAGCAGTTCTTC | CASSLETGYNEQFF
TRBJ1-1 | TRBV5-4 | NA | NA | 19 | TGTGCCAGCAGCTTGGATGGGTGGGGGGCGTGGACCTCGAACACTGAAGCTTTCTTT | CASSLDGWGAWTSNTEAFF
TRBJ1-1 | TRBV5-1 | TRBD1 | few | 15 | TGCGCCAGCAGCCACGGCGGGACAGGGATAACTGAAGCTTTCTTT | CASSHGGTGITEAFF
TRBJ2-1 | TRBV20-1 | TRBD2 | NA | 14 | TGCAGTGCTACAGGTAGCGGGGATTACAATGAGCAGTTCTTC | CSATGSGDYNEQFF
TRBJ2-5 | TRBV27 | TRBD1 | few | 14 | TGTGCCAGCAGTTTTGAGGGGGCTGGAGAGACCCAGTACTTC | CASSFEGAGETQYF
TRBJ2-1 | TRBV12-3/TRBV12-4 | TRBD2 | many | 16 | TGTGCCAGCAGGCGATTAGCGGGAGGGCCCTATAATGAGCAGTTCTTC | CASRRLAGGPYNEQFF